The sequence of this T cell receptor (beta chain) was determined in a study of cytomegalovirus exposure and HLA in healthy donors. The study's findings and limits: Specificity of three CMV-associated chains for CMV antigens was verified in vitro.

The data were produced by immunoSEQ multiplex PCR, yet TCRdb's version contains in-frame clones alone and is incomplete. The sample has about 71,000 clones, less than 95% seen once. About this clone itself: Its matching antigen is unknown.

Trimming removed 4 bases from V and 5 bases from J; junction bases left unmatched: 7. Germline CDR1 is ENHRY and CDR2 is SYGVKD. The CDR3 is 15 amino acids. The genes are TRBV10-3 and TRBJ2-3, with 9 positions matching TRBD2. This receptor was obtained from a woman aged 18-30 years in good health and CMV-seronegative. The source material was PBMCs. This CDR3 reads CAISGLAGLQDTQYF. The CDR3 nucleotides are TGTGCCATCAGTGGGCTAGCGGGGCTCCAAGATACGCAGTATTTT.